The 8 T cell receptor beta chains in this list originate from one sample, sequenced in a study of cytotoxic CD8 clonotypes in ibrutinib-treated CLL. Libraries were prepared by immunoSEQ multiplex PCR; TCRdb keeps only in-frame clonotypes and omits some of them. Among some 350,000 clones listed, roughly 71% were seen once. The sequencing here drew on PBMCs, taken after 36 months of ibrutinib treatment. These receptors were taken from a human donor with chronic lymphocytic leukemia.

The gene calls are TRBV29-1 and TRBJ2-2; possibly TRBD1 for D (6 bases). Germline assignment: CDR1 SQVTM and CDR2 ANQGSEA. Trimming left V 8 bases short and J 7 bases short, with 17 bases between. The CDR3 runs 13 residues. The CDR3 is CSTKTGRNGELFF. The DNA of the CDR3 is TGCAGCACAAAAACAGGGCGGAACGGGGAGCTGTTTTTT.

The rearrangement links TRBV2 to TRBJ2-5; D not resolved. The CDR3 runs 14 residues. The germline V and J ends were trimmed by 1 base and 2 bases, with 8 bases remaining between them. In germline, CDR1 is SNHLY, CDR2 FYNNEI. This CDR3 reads CASSEVGPQETQYF. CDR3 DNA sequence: TGTGCCAGCAGTGAAGTAGGGCCTCAAGAGACCCAGTACTTC.

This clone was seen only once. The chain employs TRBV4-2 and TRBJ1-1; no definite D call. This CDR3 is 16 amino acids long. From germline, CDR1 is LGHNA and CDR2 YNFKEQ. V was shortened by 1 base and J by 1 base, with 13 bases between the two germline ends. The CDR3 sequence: CASSQGPDTTNTEAFF. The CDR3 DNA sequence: TGTGCCAGCAGCCAAGGCCCTGACACAACGAACACTGAAGCTTTCTTT.

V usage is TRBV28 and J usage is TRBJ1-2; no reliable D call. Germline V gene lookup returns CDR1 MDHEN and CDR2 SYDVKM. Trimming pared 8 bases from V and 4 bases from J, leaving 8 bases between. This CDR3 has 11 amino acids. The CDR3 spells CASSNTYGYTF. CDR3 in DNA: TGTGCCAGCTCCAACACCTATGGCTACACCTTC.

DNA for the CDR3: TGTGCCAGCAGTTTTGCCCGGGACTCCCCTTACGATGAGCAGTTCTTC. It specifies CASSFARDSPYDEQFF. This chain uses TRBV6-5 with TRBJ2-1; D might be TRBD2 (6 bases). The germline V gene has CDR1 MNHEY and CDR2 SVGAGI. CDR3 length: 16 amino acids. With 4 bases removed from V and 8 bases from J, the gap between germline ends came to 21 bases.

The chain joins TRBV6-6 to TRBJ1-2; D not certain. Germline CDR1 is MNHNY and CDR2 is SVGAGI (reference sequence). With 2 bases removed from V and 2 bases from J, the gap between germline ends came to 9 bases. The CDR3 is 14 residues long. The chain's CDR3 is CASSYPDENYGYTF. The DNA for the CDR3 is TGTGCCAGCAGTTACCCGGACGAGAACTATGGCTACACCTTC.

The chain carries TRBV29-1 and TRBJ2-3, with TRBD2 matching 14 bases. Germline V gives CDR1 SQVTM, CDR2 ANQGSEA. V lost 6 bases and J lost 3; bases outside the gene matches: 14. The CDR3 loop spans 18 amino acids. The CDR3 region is CSVVTSGGALVWTDTQYF. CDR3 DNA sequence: TGCAGCGTGGTGACTAGCGGGGGGGCGTTAGTTTGGACAGATACGCAGTATTTT.

The CDR3 is CASSLRTGEPDQPQHF. In DNA, the CDR3 is TGTGCCAGCAGCTTACGGACGGGCGAGCCTGATCAGCCCCAGCATTTT. V gene TRBV11-2 combines with J gene TRBJ1-5; D uncertain. V lost 2 bases, J lost 5 bases, and 16 bases lay in between. Germline CDR1 reads SGHAT; CDR2 reads FQNNGV. The CDR3 totals 16 residues. Combining the CDR3 with reference TRBV11-2 and TRBJ1-5 gives the whole variable domain EAGVAQSPRYKIIEKRQSVAFWCNPISGHATLYWYQQILGQGPKLLIQFQNNGVVDDSQLPKDRFSAERLKGVDSTLKIQPAKLEDSAVYLCASSLRTGEPDQPQHFGDGTRLSIL.